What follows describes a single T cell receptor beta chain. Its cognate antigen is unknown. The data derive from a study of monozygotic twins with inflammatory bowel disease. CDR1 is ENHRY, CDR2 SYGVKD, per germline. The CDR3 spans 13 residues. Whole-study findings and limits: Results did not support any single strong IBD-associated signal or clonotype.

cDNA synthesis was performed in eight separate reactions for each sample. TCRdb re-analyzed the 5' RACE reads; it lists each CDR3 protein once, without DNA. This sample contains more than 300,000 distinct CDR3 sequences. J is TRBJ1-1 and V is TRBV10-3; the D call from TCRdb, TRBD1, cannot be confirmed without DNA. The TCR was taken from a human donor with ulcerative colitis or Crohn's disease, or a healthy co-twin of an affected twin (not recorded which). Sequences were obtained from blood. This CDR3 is CAIRAGESTLAFF.